The T cell receptor beta chain under discussion was sequenced for a study of blood T cell repertoires in COVID-19. Measured with immunoSEQ multiplex PCR; TCRdb has only the in-frame clones, and not every one. The top ten hold 15% to 19% of the sample, which has some 38,000 clones, about 90% seen once. CDR1 and CDR2 (germline): KGHSY, FQNENV. CDR3 length equals 16 residues. Between the trimmed V and J ends, which lost 3 bases and 0 bases, there was a span of 14 bases. The receptor was derived from a young woman in a cohort sampled during active COVID-19. This chain uses TRBV16 with TRBJ1-1; no reliable D call. The specimen sequenced was peripheral blood. CDR3 residues: CASSQRHGFVNTEAFF. The CDR3 nucleotides read TGTGCCAGCAGCCAGCGACACGGTTTCGTGAACACTGAAGCTTTCTTT.